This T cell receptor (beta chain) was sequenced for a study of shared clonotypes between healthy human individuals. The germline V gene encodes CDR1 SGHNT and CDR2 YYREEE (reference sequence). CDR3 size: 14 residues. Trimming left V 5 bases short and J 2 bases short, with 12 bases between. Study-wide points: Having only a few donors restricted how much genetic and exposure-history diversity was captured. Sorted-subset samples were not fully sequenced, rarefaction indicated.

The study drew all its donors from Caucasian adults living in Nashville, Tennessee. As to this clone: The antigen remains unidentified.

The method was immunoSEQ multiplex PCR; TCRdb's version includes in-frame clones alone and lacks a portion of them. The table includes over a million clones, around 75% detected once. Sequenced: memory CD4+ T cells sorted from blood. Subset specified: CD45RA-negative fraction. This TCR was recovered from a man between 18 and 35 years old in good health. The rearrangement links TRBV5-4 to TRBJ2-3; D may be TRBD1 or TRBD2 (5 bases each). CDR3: CASRMGEPTDTQYF. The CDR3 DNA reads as TGTGCCAGCAGAATGGGGGAACCCACAGATACGCAGTATTTT.